Below are 4 T cell receptor beta chains sequenced from a single sample in a study of early T cells in non-severe SARS-CoV-2 infection. TCRdb passed the 5' RACE reads through MiXCR, listing each CDR3 protein once. The sample contains 100,000 to 140,000 distinct CDR3 sequences, 11% of which appear only once. The sequencing input was whole blood. The source is an adult who was a healthcare worker with PCR-confirmed SARS-CoV-2 infection or an uninfected control (not recorded which).

This clonotype has just a few counts. The chain is built from TRBV7-9 and TRBJ1-4, with unresolved D. Germline V gives CDR1 SEHNR, CDR2 FQNEAQ (reference sequence). V lost 3 bases and J lost 10, with 15 bases in between. CDR3 length equals 14 residues. This chain's CDR3 is CASSFGGLRGKLFF. The CDR3 DNA reads TGTGCCAGCAGCTTCGGAGGGCTCCGGGGAAAACTGTTTTTT.

A note on this clonotype: Given a much more abundant clone one base away, this may be a read error. This chain connects TRBV28 to TRBJ2-7; 7 nucleotides line up with TRBD2. Germline V gene lookup returns CDR1 MDHEN and CDR2 SYDVKM. The CDR3 length is 15 residues. The CDR3 nucleotides read TGTGTCAGCTCCCCAGAGGGCGGGAGCTCCTACGAGCAGTACTTC. It is translated as CVSSPEGGSSYEQYF.

The table lists this clonotype with many counts. This rearrangement joins TRBV7-2 to TRBJ2-5; D perhaps matches TRBD2 (6 bases). Germline CDR1 and CDR2: SGHTA and FQGNSA. The V gene lost 5 bases and the J gene lost 5 bases, with 15 bases spanning the gap. The CDR3 covers 14 residues. The CDR3 region has the DNA TGTGCCAGCAGCCCCCGGGGACTGCTGGAGACCCAGTACTTC. This codes for CASSPRGLLETQYF.

This clonotype showed up many times. The chain is built from TRBV6-1 and TRBJ2-6, with D maybe TRBD2 (5 bases). This CDR3 spans 15 amino acids. With 7 bases removed from V and 2 bases from J, the gap between germline ends came to 12 bases. Germline V gene sequence: CDR1 MNHNS, CDR2 SASEGT. This CDR3 is CASTGKWAGANVLTF. DNA for the CDR3: TGTGCCAGCACCGGGAAGTGGGCTGGGGCCAACGTCCTGACTTTC.